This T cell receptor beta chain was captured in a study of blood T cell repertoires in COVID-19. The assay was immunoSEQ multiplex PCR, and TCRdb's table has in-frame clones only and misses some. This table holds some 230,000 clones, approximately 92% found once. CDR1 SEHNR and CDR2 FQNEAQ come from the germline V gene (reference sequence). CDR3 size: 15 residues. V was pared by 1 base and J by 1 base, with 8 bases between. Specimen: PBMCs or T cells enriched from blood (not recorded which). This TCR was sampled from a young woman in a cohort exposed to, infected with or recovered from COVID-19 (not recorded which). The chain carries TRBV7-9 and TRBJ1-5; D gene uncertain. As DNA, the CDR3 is TGTGCCAGCAGCTTAGGGAGAGGCAGCAATCAGCCCCAGCATTTT. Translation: CASSLGRGSNQPQHF.